One and the same sample provided the 12 T cell receptor beta chains below, sequenced in a study of T-cell memory formation after mild COVID-19. TCRdb independently ran MiXCR on the 5' RACE reads; one entry per CDR3 protein. The sample includes hundreds of thousands of distinct CDR3 sequences, approximately 19% of them seen just once. Sequencing was carried out using PBMCs or a T cell subset sorted from them (not recorded which). The receptors here all came from a man younger than 30 who had mild COVID-19 (a few samples of this study predate the infection). Cell type and time point are not known.

The chain recombines TRBV7-9 with TRBJ1-3; tentative D call: TRBD1 (5 bases). The V end lost 5 bases, the J end lost 2 bases, and 16 bases lay between the germline ends. Germline V gene sequence: CDR1 SEHNR, CDR2 FQNEAQ (reference sequence). This CDR3 contains 16 residues. As DNA, the CDR3 is TGTGCCAGCAGCCAAAGCCGGCCAGGGACTGGAAACACCATATATTTT. This translates into CASSQSRPGTGNTIYF. Using reference TRBV7-9 and TRBJ1-3 for the parts outside the CDR3, the full variable domain is DTGVSQNPRHKITKRGQNVTFRCDPISEHNRLYWYRQTLGQGPEFLTYFQNEAQLEKSRLLSDRFSAERPKGSFSTLEIQRTEQGDSAMYLCASSQSRPGTGNTIYFGEGSWLTVV.

In its sample, this clonotype was seen a few times. The chain couples TRBV15 to TRBJ2-7; D perhaps matches TRBD2 (7 bases). Trimming removed 6 bases at V and 3 bases at J, with 12 bases between. The CDR3 is 13 residues long. Germline V lookup: CDR1 LNHNV, CDR2 YYDKDF (reference sequence). The CDR3 nucleotides are TGTGCCACCAGTGAGGGGGGGAACTACGAGCAGTACTTC. Translating it yields CATSEGGNYEQYF.

This clonotype was seen a handful of times. J is TRBJ2-7 and V is TRBV27; tentative D call: TRBD2 (5 bases). Trimming removed 8 bases from V and 0 bases from J, with 14 bases in between. Germline CDR1 MNHEY, CDR2 SMNVEV (reference sequence). This CDR3 comprises 14 residues. This chain's CDR3 is CASSRRGSSYEQYF. The CDR3 bases are TGTGCCAGCTCCCGCCGGGGAAGCTCCTACGAGCAGTACTTC.

J is TRBJ2-6 and V is TRBV5-5, with 7 nucleotides matching TRBD1. The CDR3 runs to 13 residues. J lost 14 bases, V lost 4 bases, and 9 bases had no gene match. Germline-derived CDR1 and CDR2 are SGHKS and YYEKEE (reference sequence). In nucleotides, the CDR3 is TGTGCCAGCAGCCGGACAGGACAAGGATTCCTGACTTTC. Its protein product is CASSRTGQGFLTF.

In its sample, this clonotype was seen a few times. The chain is built from TRBV10-3 and TRBJ2-3; D gene unclear. CDR1 and CDR2 from the germline V gene are ENHRY and SYGVKD. This CDR3 region has 10 residues. Trimming took 11 bases from V and 2 from J, leaving 5 bases between them. CDR3 bases: TGTGCCCGTCTCACAGATACGCAGTATTTT. Protein sequence: CARLTDTQYF.

In its sample, this clonotype was seen a few times. The chain uses TRBV20-1 and TRBJ2-1; 8 bases match TRBD2. The CDR3 runs 17 residues. CDR1 is DFQATT and CDR2 is SNEGSKA in the germline V gene (reference sequence). After removal of 6 bases from V and 4 bases from J, the junction contained 17 bases not matched to a gene. In nucleotides, the CDR3 is TGCAGTGCCCCTATGTGGATCGGGGGGGCCTTGTACAATGAGCAGTTCTTC. It is translated as CSAPMWIGGALYNEQFF.

This clonotype was found a few times. The rearrangement links TRBV5-5 to TRBJ2-5, with D perhaps matching TRBD1 (5 bases). The V gene's germline CDR1 is SGHKS and CDR2 YYEKEE (reference sequence). This CDR3 has 15 amino acids. Between the trimmed V and J ends, which lost 0 bases and 5 bases, there was a span of 14 bases. The CDR3 coding sequence is TGTGCCAGCAGCTTGGAAGGAAAGGGGTATGAGACCCAGTACTTC. This sequence encodes CASSLEGKGYETQYF.

This clonotype was counted many times. V and J are TRBV5-1 and TRBJ1-5; D is perhaps TRBD1 (6 bases). Germline values: CDR1 SGHRS, CDR2 YFSETQ. The CDR3 sequence is 15 residues long. V shed 1 base and J shed 5 bases, with 13 bases lying between them. The DNA for the CDR3 is TGCGCCAGCAGCTTGTCTCCAGGGGACTATCAGCCCCAGCATTTT. This encodes CASSLSPGDYQPQHF.

V is TRBV24-1 and J is TRBJ2-2, with D possibly being TRBD1 or TRBD2 (5 bases each). Germline CDR1 is KGHDR and CDR2 is SFDVKD. The CDR3 consists of 17 residues. Trimming removed 5 bases at V and 0 bases at J, with 15 bases between. CDR3 loop: CATSGIPGPPNTGELFF. DNA for the CDR3: TGTGCCACCAGTGGCATCCCGGGACCTCCGAACACCGGGGAGCTGTTTTTT.

The chain combines TRBV20-1 with TRBJ1-5; 7 bases are a match to TRBD1. CDR1 is DFQATT, CDR2 SNEGSKA, per germline (reference sequence). The CDR3 contains 15 residues. The trim removed 7 bases at V and 0 bases at J, leaving 9 bases unmatched. CDR3 nucleotides: TGCAGTGTGTATAGACAGGGCTATAGCAATCAGCCCCAGCATTTT. This sequence encodes CSVYRQGYSNQPQHF.

Many counts were recorded for this clonotype. The CDR3 DNA reads TGTGCCAGCAGTGACGGACTAGCGGGCCACACCGGGGAGCTGTTTTTT. It encodes CASSDGLAGHTGELFF. The chain couples TRBV25-1 to TRBJ2-2, with 11 bases lining up with TRBD2. V gave up 3 bases and J gave up 3 bases; unmatched junction bases: 3. The CDR3 has 16 amino acids. Germline CDR1 reads MGHDK; CDR2 reads SYGVNS.

The V call is TRBV20-1, the J call TRBJ2-5; D might be TRBD1 or TRBD2, each matching 5 bases. V was clipped by 3 bases and J by 4 bases, with 15 bases between them. Looked up from germline, CDR1 is DFQATT and CDR2 is SNEGSKA (reference sequence). This CDR3 is built from 14 residues. In nucleotides, the CDR3 is TGCAGTGCTAGGAGGGGATCCCCGGTAGAGACCCAGTACTTC. It codes for CSARRGSPVETQYF.